This TCR beta chain was sequenced in a study of OX40 agonist ivuxolimab in advanced cancers. Overall study: Age averaged 60 years (range about 20 to 80), and roughly 80% were male. Study-level points and caveats: Some patients who did not respond also had low normalized T-cell clonal expansion.

This CDR3 region has 16 residues. V trimming: 4 bases; J trimming: 4 bases; junction bases outside the gene matches: 6. The germline gives CDR1 MGHRA, CDR2 YSYEKL. About this clone: Its antigen remains unidentified.

TCRdb's copy holds only in-frame clones and misses some; the assay was immunoSEQ multiplex PCR. The repertoire holds some 71,000 clones, with around 90% as singletons. This TCR was recovered from an adult with an advanced solid tumor such as melanoma, head and neck, liver or kidney cancer. Here the sequenced sample was CD4+ or CD8+ T cells sorted from blood, taken in a trial of the OX40 agonist ivuxolimab. The chain uses TRBV4-1 and TRBJ2-1; 11 positions match TRBD2. The CDR3 protein is CASSPGGLAEYNEQFF. The CDR3 DNA is TGCGCCAGCAGCCCAGGGGGACTAGCGGAGTACAATGAGCAGTTCTTC.